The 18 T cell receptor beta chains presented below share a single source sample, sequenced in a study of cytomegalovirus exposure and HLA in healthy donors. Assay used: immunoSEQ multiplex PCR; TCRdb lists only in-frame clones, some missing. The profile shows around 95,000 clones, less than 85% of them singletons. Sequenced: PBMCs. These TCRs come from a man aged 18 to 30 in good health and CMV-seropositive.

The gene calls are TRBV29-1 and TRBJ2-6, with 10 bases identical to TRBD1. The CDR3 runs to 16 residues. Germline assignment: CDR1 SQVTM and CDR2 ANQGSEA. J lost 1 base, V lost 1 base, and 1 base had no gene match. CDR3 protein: CSVEGTGGSGANVLTF. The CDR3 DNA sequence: TGCAGCGTTGAAGGGACAGGGGGATCTGGGGCCAACGTCCTGACTTTC.

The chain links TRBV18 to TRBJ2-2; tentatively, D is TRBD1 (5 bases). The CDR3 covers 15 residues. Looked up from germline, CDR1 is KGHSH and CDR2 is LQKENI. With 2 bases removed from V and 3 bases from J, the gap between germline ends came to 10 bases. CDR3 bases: TGTGCCAGCTCACCAGGGCAGGGTGACACCGGGGAGCTGTTTTTT. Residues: CASSPGQGDTGELFF.

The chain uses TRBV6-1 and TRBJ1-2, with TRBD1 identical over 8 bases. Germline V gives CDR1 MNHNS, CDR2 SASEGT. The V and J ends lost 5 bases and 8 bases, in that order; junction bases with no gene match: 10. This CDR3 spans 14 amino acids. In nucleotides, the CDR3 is TGTGCCAGCAGTTCTACAGGACAGGGAACCGGCTACACCTTC. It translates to CASSSTGQGTGYTF.

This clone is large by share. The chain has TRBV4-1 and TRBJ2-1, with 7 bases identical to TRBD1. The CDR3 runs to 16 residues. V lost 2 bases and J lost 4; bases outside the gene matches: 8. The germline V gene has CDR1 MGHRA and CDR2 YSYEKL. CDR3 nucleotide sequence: TGCGCCAGCAGCCAAAGGGGACAGAAAGAGTACAATGAGCAGTTCTTC. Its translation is CASSQRGQKEYNEQFF.

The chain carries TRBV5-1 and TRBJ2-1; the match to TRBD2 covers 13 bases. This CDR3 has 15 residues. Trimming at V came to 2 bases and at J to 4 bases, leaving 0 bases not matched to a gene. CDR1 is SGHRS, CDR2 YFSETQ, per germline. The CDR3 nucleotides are TGCGCCAGCAGCTTACTAGCGGGAGGGTACAATGAGCAGTTCTTC. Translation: CASSLLAGGYNEQFF.

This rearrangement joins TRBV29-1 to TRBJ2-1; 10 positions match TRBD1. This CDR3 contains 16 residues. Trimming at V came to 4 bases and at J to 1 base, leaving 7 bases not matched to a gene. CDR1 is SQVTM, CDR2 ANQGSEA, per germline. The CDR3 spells CSVVSGQGQSYNEQFF. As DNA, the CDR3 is TGCAGCGTTGTTTCGGGACAGGGGCAGTCCTACAATGAGCAGTTCTTC.

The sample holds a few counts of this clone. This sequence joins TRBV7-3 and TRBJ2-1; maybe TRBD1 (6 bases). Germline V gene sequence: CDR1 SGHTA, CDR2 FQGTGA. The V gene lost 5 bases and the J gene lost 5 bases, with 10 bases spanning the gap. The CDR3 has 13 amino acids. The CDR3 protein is CASSRDIDNEQFF. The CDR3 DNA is TGTGCCAGCAGCCGGGACATCGACAATGAGCAGTTCTTC.

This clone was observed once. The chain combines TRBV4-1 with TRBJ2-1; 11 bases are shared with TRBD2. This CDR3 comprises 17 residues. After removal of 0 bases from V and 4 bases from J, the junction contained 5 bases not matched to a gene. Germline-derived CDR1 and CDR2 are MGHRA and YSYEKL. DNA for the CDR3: TGCGCCAGCAGCCAAGAGCCCCGACTAGCGGGGTACAATGAGCAGTTCTTC. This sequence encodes CASSQEPRLAGYNEQFF.

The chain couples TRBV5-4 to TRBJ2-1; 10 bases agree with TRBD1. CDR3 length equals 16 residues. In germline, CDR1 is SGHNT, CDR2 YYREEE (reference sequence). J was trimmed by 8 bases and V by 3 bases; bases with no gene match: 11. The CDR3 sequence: CASSSPDRGLGDEQFF. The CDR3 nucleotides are TGTGCCAGCAGCTCGCCTGACAGGGGGCTTGGCGATGAGCAGTTCTTC.

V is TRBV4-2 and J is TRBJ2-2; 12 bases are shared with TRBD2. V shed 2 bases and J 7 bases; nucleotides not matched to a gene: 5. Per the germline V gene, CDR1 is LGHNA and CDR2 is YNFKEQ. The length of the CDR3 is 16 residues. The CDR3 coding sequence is TGTGCCAGCAGCCAACCGCTAGCGGGAGGGAGCGGGGAGCTGTTTTTT. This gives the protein CASSQPLAGGSGELFF.

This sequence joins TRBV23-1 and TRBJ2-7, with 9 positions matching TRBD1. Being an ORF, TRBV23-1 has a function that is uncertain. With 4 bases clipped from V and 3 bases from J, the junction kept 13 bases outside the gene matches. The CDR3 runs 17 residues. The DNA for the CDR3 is TGCGCCAGCAGTCTTCCGGGACAGGGTAGCCGACACTACGAGCAGTACTTC. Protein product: CASSLPGQGSRHYEQYF.

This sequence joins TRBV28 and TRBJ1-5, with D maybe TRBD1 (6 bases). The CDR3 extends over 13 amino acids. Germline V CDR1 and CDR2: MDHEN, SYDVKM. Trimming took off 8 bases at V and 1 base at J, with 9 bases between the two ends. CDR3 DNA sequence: TGTGCCAGCGTCAGGGGCAGCAATCAGCCCCAGCATTTT. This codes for CASVRGSNQPQHF.

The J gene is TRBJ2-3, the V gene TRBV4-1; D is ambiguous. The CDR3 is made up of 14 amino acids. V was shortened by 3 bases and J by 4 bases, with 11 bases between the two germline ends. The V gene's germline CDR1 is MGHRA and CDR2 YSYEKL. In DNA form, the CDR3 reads TGCGCCAGCAGCCAGGCTAGTATCCCAGATACGCAGTATTTT. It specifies CASSQASIPDTQYF.

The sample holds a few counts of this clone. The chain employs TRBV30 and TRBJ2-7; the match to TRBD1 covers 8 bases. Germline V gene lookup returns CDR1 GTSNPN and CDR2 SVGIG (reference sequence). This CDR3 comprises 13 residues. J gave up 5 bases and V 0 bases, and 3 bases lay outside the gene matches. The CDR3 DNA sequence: TGTGCCTGGAGTGTCCAGGGGGCCCACGAGCAGTACTTC. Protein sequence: CAWSVQGAHEQYF.

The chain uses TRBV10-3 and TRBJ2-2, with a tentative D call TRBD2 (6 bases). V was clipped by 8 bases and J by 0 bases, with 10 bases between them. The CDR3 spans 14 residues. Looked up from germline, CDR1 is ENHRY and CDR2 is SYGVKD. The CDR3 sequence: CAIGVAANTGELFF. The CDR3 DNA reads TGTGCCATCGGTGTAGCGGCGAACACCGGGGAGCTGTTTTTT.

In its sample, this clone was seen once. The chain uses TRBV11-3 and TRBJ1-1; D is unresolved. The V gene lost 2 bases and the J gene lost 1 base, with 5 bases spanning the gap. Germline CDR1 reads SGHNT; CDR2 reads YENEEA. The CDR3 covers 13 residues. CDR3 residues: CASSLPSNTEAFF. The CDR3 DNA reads TGTGCCAGCAGCTTACCCTCGAACACTGAAGCTTTCTTT.

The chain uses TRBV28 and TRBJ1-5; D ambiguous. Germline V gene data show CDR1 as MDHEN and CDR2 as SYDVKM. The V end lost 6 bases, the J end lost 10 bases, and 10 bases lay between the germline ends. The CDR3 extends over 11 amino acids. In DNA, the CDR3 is TGTGCCAGCAGCCTAGCTTACCCCCAGCATTTT. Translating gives CASSLAYPQHF.

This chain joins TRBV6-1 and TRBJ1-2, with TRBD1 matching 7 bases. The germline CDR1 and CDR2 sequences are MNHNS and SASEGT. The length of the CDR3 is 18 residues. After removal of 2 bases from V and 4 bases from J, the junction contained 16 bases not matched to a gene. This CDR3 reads CASSEKTGLDRASYGYTF. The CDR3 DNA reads TGTGCCAGCAGTGAAAAAACGGGGCTTGACAGGGCAAGCTATGGCTACACCTTC.